The present entry profiles one T cell receptor beta chain with its context. J gave up 6 bases and V 7 bases, and 10 bases lay outside the gene matches. The germline gives CDR1 MNHEY, CDR2 SMNVEV (reference sequence). The CDR3 length is 15 residues. The data were produced by immunoSEQ multiplex PCR, yet TCRdb's version contains in-frame clones alone and is incomplete. This sample has about 390,000 clones, with more than 75% found just once. This entry belongs to a study of blood T cell repertoires in COVID-19. Seattle participants joined during active infection and were tracked over time. The chain is built from TRBV27 and TRBJ2-1; 9 nucleotides align to TRBD1. This clonotype was obtained from a woman aged 55-69 years with COVID-19, enrolled during active disease. Material: peripheral blood. The chain's CDR3 is CASKRGTGRANEQFF. Here the CDR3 DNA reads TGTGCCAGCAAAAGAGGGACAGGGAGGGCCAATGAGCAGTTCTTC.